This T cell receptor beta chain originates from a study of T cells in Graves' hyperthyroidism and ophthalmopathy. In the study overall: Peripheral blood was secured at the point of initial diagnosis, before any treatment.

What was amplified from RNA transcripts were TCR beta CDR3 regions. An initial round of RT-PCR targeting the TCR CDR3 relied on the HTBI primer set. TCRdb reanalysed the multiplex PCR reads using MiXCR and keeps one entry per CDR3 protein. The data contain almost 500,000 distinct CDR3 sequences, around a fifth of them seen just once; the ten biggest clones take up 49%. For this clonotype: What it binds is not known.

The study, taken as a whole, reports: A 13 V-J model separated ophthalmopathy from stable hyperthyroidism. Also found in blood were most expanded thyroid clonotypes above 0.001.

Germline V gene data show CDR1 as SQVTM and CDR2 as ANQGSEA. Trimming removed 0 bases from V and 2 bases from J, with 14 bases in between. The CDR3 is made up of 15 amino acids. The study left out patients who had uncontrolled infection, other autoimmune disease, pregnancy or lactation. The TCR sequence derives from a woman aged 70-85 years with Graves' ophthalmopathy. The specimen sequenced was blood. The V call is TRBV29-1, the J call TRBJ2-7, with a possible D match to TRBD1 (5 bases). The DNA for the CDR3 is TGCAGCGTTGAAGATAGGAGCCAGGGCGCCTACGAGCAGTACTTC. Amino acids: CSVEDRSQGAYEQYF.